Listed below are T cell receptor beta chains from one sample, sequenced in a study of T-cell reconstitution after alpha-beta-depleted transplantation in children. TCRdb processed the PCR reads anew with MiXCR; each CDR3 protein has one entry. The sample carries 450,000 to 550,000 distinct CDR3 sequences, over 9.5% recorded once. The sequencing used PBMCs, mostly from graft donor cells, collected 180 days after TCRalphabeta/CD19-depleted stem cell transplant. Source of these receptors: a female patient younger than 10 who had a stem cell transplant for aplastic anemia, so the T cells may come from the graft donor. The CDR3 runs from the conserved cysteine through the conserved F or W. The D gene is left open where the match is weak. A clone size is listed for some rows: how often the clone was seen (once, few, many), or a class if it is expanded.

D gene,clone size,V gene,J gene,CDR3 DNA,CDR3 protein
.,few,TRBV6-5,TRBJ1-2,TGTGCCAGCAGTTACGCCCAGATCTATGGCTACACCTTC,CASSYAQIYGYTF
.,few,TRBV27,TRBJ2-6,TGTGCCAGCAGTTTAATCAGTACTGGGGCCAACGTCCTGACTTTC,CASSLISTGANVLTF
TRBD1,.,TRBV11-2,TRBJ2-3,TGTGCCAGCAGCTTCGGGACAGGGCCCGAGCAGTATTTT,CASSFGTGPEQYF
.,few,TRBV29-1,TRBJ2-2,TGCAGCGGTACAGGCTTAGCCACCGGGGAGCTGTTTTTT,CSGTGLATGELFF
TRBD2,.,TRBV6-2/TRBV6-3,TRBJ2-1,TGTGCCAGCAGATCCCGCGGGAGCTTAGAGATAGTTGAGCAGTTCTTC,CASRSRGSLEIVEQFF
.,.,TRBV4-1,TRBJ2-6,TGCGCCAGCAGCCAAGACCCTTCCAACTCTGGGGCCAACGTCCTGACTTTC,CASSQDPSNSGANVLTF
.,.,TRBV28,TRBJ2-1,TGTGCCAGCAGTTCCTCTGGAGGGGATGAGCAGTTCTTC,CASSSSGGDEQFF
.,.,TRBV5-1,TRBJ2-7,TGCGCCAGCAGCTTCGGGGAAGTTGTACGGGAGCAGTACTTC,CASSFGEVVREQYF
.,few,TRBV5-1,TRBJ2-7,TGCGCCAGCAGCTCCGGAGGGGCCTACGAGCAGTACTTC,CASSSGGAYEQYF
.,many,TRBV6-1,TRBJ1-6,TGTGCCAGCAGTACCTTAAGGGGAGCGGGACGGAACTATAATTCACCCCTCCACTTT,CASSTLRGAGRNYNSPLHF
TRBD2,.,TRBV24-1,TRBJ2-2,TGTGCCACCAGTGATTTCCTGCGGGAGGGCACCGGGGAGCTGTTTTTT,CATSDFLREGTGELFF